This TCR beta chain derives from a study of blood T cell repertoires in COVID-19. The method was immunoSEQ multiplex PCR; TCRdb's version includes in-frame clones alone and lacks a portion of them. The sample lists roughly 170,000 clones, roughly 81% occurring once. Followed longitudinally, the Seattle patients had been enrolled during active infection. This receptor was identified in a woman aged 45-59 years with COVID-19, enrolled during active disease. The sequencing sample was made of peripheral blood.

The CDR3, as DNA: TGTGCGGCACAGGGGTGGACTGAAGCTTTCTTT. Amino acid sequence: CAAQGWTEAFF. The rearrangement joins TRBV30 to TRBJ1-1; the match to TRBD1 covers 7 bases. In germline, CDR1 is GTSNPN, CDR2 SVGIG (reference sequence). This CDR3 is built from 11 residues.